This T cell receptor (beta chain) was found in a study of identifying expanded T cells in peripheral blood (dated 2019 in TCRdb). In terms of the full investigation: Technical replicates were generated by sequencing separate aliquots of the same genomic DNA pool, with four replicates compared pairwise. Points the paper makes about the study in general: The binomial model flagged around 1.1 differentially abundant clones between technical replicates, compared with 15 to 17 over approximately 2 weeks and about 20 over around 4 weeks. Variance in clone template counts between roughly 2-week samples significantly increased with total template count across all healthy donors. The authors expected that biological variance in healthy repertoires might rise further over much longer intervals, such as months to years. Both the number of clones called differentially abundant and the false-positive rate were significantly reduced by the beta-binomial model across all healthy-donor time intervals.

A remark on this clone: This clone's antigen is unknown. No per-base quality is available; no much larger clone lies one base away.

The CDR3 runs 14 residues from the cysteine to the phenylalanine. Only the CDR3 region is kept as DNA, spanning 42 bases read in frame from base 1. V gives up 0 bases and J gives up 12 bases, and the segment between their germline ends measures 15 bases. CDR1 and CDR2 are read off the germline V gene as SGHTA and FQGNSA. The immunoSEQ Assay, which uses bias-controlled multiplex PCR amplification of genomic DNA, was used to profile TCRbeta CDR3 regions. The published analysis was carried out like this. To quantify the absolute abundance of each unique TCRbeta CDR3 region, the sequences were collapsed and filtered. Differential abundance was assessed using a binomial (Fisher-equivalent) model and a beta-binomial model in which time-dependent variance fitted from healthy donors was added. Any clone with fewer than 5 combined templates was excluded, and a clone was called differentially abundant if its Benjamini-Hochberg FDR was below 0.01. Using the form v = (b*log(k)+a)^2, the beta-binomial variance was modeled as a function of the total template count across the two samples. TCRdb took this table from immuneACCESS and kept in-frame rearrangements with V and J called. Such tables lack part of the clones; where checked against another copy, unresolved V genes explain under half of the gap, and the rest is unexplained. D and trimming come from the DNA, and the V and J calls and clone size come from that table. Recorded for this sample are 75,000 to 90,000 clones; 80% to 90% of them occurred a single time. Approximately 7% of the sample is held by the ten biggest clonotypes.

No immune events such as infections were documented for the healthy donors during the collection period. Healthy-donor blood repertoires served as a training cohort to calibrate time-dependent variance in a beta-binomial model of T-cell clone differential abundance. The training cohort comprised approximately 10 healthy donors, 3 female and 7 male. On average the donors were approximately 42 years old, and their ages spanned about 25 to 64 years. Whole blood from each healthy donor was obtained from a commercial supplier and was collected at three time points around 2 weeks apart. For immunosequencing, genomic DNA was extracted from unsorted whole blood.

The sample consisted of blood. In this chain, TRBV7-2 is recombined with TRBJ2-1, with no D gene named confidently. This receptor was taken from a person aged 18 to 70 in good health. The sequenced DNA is TGTGCCAGCAGCTTAGCGACCTCTCCCCCCAGGCAGTTCTTC. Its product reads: CASSLATSPPRQFF.